The clone carrying this T cell receptor beta chain was picked up many times. Its antigen is undetermined. Time point specified: sample taken at primary tumor resection. TCRdb recomputed calls from the 5' RACE reads with MiXCR, one row per CDR3 protein. The sample contains roughly 23,000 distinct CDR3 sequences, under 5.5% of which appear only once. This CDR3 spans 13 amino acids. Germline V gives CDR1 LGHDT, CDR2 YNNKEL (reference sequence). The V end lost 4 bases, the J end lost 8 bases, and 14 bases lay between the germline ends. The sample belongs to a study of spatial heterogeneity in lung cancer. General study results and limits: Expanded alpha and beta TCR counts within tumors tracked tumor mutation counts.

The TCR sequence derives from a male donor with early-stage non-small cell lung cancer. Specimen: lung tumor tissue, collected at surgery. The gene calls are TRBV3-1 and TRBJ1-2; no reliable D call. The CDR3 is CASSPAVIGGYTF. DNA for the CDR3: TGTGCCAGCAGCCCAGCAGTAATTGGGGGCTACACCTTC.